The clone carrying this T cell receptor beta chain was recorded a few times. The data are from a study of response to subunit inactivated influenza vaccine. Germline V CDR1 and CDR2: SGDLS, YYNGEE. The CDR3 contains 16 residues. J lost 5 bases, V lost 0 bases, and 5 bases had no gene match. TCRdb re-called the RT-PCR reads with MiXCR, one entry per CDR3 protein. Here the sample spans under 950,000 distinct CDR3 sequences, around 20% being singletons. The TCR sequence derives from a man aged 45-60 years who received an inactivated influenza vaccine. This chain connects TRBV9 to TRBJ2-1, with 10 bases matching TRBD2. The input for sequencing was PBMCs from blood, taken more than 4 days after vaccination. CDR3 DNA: TGTGCCAGCAGCGTAGGTACTAGCGGGGTAAACAATGAGCAGTTCTTC. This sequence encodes CASSVGTSGVNNEQFF.